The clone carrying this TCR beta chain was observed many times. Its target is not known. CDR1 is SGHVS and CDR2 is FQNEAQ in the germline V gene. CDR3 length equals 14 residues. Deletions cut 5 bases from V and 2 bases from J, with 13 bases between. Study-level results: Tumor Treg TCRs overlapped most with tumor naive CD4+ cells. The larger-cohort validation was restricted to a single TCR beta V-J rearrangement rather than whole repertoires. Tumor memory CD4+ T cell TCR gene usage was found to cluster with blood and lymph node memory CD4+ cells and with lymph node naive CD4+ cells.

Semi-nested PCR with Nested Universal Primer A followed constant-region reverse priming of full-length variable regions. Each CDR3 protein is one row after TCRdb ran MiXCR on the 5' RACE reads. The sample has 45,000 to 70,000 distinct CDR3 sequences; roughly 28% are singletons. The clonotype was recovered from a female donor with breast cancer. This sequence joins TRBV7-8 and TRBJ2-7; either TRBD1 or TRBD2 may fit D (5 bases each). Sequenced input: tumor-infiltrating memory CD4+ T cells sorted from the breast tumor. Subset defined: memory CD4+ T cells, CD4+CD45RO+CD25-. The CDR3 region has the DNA TGTGCCAGCAGCGGCCGGGACCCGGCCTACGAGCAGTACTTC. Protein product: CASSGRDPAYEQYF.